Listed here are 30 T cell receptor beta chains from one sample, sequenced in a study of blood T cell repertoires in COVID-19. Repertoires were generated with immunoSEQ multiplex PCR, while TCRdb's copy carries only in-frame clones and drops some. The data hold 200,000 to 300,000 clones, with approximately 84% observed a single time. Source material: peripheral blood. These receptors were collected from a woman in her thirties who had recovered from COVID-19.

This chain uses TRBV7-9 with TRBJ2-5, with 13 positions matching TRBD2. Germline V CDR1 and CDR2: SEHNR, FQNEAQ (reference sequence). Trimming cost V 4 bases and J 3 bases; bases outside gene matches: 5. This CDR3 region has 16 residues. Written as DNA, the CDR3 is TGTGCCAGCAGCTCTTCCGGACTAGCGGGGGAAGAGACCCAGTACTTC. It is translated as CASSSSGLAGEETQYF.

The chain is built from TRBV9 and TRBJ2-1; 7 nucleotides line up with TRBD2. The CDR3 loop spans 14 amino acids. The germline CDR1 and CDR2 sequences are SGDLS and YYNGEE. V shed 3 bases, J shed 7 bases, and the junction held 7 bases outside the gene matches. This chain's CDR3 is CASSDPGLLNEQFF. The CDR3 DNA sequence: TGTGCCAGCAGCGACCCGGGACTATTGAATGAGCAGTTCTTC.

V and J are TRBV19 and TRBJ1-6; D unclear. CDR1 is LNHDA and CDR2 is SQIVND in the germline V gene (reference sequence). CDR3 length: 14 amino acids. The V gene lost 3 bases and the J gene lost 7 bases, with 10 bases spanning the gap. CDR3: CASSIPVMNSPLHF. The CDR3, as DNA: TGTGCCAGTAGTATCCCGGTTATGAATTCACCCCTCCACTTT.

V is TRBV9 and J is TRBJ2-5; TRBD2 might be the D (5 bases). Trimming took off 0 bases at V and 5 bases at J, with 8 bases between the two ends. CDR1 SGDLS and CDR2 YYNGEE come from the germline V gene. This CDR3 contains 13 residues. Written as DNA, the CDR3 is TGTGCCAGCAGCGTAGGCCCGGGGGAGACCCAGTACTTC. Encoded protein: CASSVGPGETQYF.

This clone appeared once. The CDR3 coding sequence is TGTGCCAGCAGCTTAGGTAGGGGCGGCTACGAGCAGTACTTC. This codes for CASSLGRGGYEQYF. The V gene is TRBV7-6, the J gene TRBJ2-7, with D perhaps matching TRBD1 (5 bases). The CDR3 runs to 14 residues. Germline lookup yields CDR1 SGHVS and CDR2 FNYEAQ. V was cut by 1 base and J by 3 bases, with 10 bases left in between. The full variable domain, in which reference TRBV7-6 and TRBJ2-7 provide the parts outside the CDR3, is GAGVSQSPRYKVTKRGQDVALRCDPISGHVSLYWYRQALGQGPEFLTYFNYEAQQDKSGLPNDRFSAERPEGSISTLTIQRTEQRDSAMYRCASSLGRGGYEQYFGPGTRLTVT.

The chain couples TRBV2 to TRBJ2-2; 8 bases match TRBD1. Germline CDR1 reads SNHLY; CDR2 reads FYNNEI. CDR3 size: 15 residues. The ends lost 5 bases at V and 3 bases at J; junction bases unmatched: 5. Written as DNA, the CDR3 is TGTGCCAGCAGTCGAGAGACAGGGGACACCGGGGAGCTGTTTTTT. This gives the protein CASSRETGDTGELFF.

This chain links TRBV19 with TRBJ2-1; a weak D match, TRBD1 (5 bases). Germline loops: CDR1 LNHDA, CDR2 SQIVND (reference sequence). V lost 3 bases, J lost 2 bases, and 14 bases lay in between. The CDR3 sequence is 16 residues long. CDR3 nucleotides: TGTGCCAGTAGTATTTTAAGGGGATCTACCTACAATGAGCAGTTCTTC. The encoded protein is CASSILRGSTYNEQFF.

The chain is built from TRBV6-5 and TRBJ2-1; TRBD2 aligns across 12 bases. The CDR3 sequence is 15 residues long. Germline CDR1 MNHEY, CDR2 SVGAGI. Unmatched junction bases numbered 5, after V lost 5 bases and J lost 6 bases. In DNA form, the CDR3 reads TGTGCCAGCAGTAAACTAGCGGGGGGTGGCAATGAGCAGTTCTTC. This encodes CASSKLAGGGNEQFF.

This sequence joins TRBV11-2 and TRBJ1-2; 7 bases line up with TRBD1. This CDR3 contains 15 residues. Germline V gene sequence: CDR1 SGHAT, CDR2 FQNNGV. V trimming: 5 bases; J trimming: 0 bases; junction bases outside the gene matches: 6. The CDR3 DNA reads TGTGCCAGCAGCCACGGGACAGCTTCTAACTATGGCTACACCTTC. Translation: CASSHGTASNYGYTF.

The J gene is TRBJ1-2, the V gene TRBV19, with TRBD1 identical over 11 bases. The V segment lost 4 bases and the J segment 6 bases; nucleotides outside the gene matches: 19. Per the germline V gene, CDR1 is LNHDA and CDR2 is SQIVND (reference sequence). The CDR3 consists of 19 residues. The CDR3 nucleotides read TGTGCCAGTAGTACCATAGATGGCATGCGGGACAGGGGGTCGGATGGCTACACCTTC. It is translated as CASSTIDGMRDRGSDGYTF.

The chain combines TRBV27 with TRBJ2-6; possible D gene TRBD1, 6 bases. The germline V gene encodes CDR1 MNHEY and CDR2 SMNVEV (reference sequence). Trimming left V 9 bases short and J 0 bases short, with 6 bases between. The CDR3 spans 13 residues. CDR3 protein: CARDSSGANVLTF. In nucleotides, the CDR3 is TGTGCCAGGGACAGCTCTGGGGCCAACGTCCTGACTTTC.

A single count supports this clone. CDR3 residues: CASRGLANRDEQYF. The CDR3 DNA follows: TGCGCCAGCAGAGGACTAGCGAACCGCGACGAGCAGTACTTC. This chain uses TRBV10-2 with TRBJ2-7; TRBD2 agrees at 9 bases. Germline values: CDR1 WSHSY, CDR2 SAAADI. The trim removed 6 bases at V and 5 bases at J, leaving 8 bases unmatched. This CDR3 has 14 amino acids.

The chain carries TRBV6-1 and TRBJ1-5; D is possibly TRBD1 (5 bases). This CDR3 is 15 amino acids long. Germline lookup yields CDR1 MNHNS and CDR2 SASEGT. Trimming left V 3 bases short and J 2 bases short, with 11 bases between. For the CDR3, the DNA is TGTGCCAGCAGTGAGGCCAGGGTCGGCAATCAGCCCCAGCATTTT. It is translated as CASSEARVGNQPQHF.

The chain carries TRBV6-1 and TRBJ2-7; weak D call: TRBD1 (5 bases). The germline V and J ends were trimmed by 5 bases and 5 bases, with 19 bases remaining between them. There are 15 residues in the CDR3. The germline gives CDR1 MNHNS, CDR2 SASEGT. This CDR3 reads CASSLRTPQGDEQYF. The DNA of the CDR3 is TGTGCCAGCAGTCTACGGACACCCCAAGGGGACGAGCAGTACTTC.

This rearrangement joins TRBV2 to TRBJ2-5, with no clear D. CDR1 and CDR2 from the germline V gene are SNHLY and FYNNEI. This CDR3 comprises 14 residues. Trimming removed 5 bases from V and 5 bases from J, with 15 bases in between. CDR3 bases: TGTGCCAGCAGTTCCCCAGTTCTGAGGGAGACCCAGTACTTC. Translated: CASSSPVLRETQYF.

V and J are TRBV5-6 and TRBJ2-5; a possible D gene is TRBD1 (5 bases). The CDR3 sequence is 14 residues long. The germline V gene has CDR1 SGHDT and CDR2 YYEEEE. The V end was cut by 2 bases, the J end by 2 bases, with 10 bases between. The CDR3, as DNA: TGTGCCAGCAGCTTCGGTCAGGGTCAAGAGACCCAGTACTTC. Translating gives CASSFGQGQETQYF.

V gene TRBV5-1 combines with J gene TRBJ1-3, with 7 bases identical to TRBD1. Per germline, CDR1 SGHRS and CDR2 YFSETQ. The CDR3 has 14 residues. V shed 4 bases, J shed 3 bases, and the junction held 4 bases outside the gene matches. The CDR3 region is CASSVDRNGNTIYF. The DNA of the CDR3 is TGCGCCAGCAGCGTGGACAGGAATGGAAACACCATATATTTT. The full variable domain, with the rest looked up from reference TRBV5-1 and TRBJ1-3, is KAGVTQTPRYLIKTRGQQVTLSCSPISGHRSVSWYQQTPGQGLQFLFEYFSETQRNKGNFPGRFSGRQFSNSRSEMNVSTLELGDSALYLCASSVDRNGNTIYFGEGSWLTVV.

The chain combines TRBV27 with TRBJ2-3; 11 nucleotides align to TRBD1. The CDR3 has 17 amino acids. Germline assignment: CDR1 MNHEY and CDR2 SMNVEV (reference sequence). V lost 6 bases to trimming and J lost 3 bases; unmatched junction nucleotides: 11. For the CDR3, the DNA is TGTGCCAGCAGGGGGGGACCGGGACAGGGGGGGACAGATACGCAGTATTTT. Amino acid sequence: CASRGGPGQGGTDTQYF.

The chain joins TRBV7-9 to TRBJ1-1; D unclear. The germline gives CDR1 SEHNR, CDR2 FQNEAQ (reference sequence). The CDR3 has 13 residues. Trimming stripped 4 bases from V and 10 bases from J, with 16 bases between. CDR3 nucleotides: TGTGCCAGCAGCTCTGAGGGTGTTCGGGGAGCTTTCTTT. This codes for CASSSEGVRGAFF.

V usage is TRBV18 and J usage is TRBJ1-2, with 10 bases lining up with TRBD1. Germline V gives CDR1 KGHSH, CDR2 LQKENI. V lost 3 bases to trimming and J lost 7 bases; unmatched junction nucleotides: 11. The CDR3 covers 16 residues. CDR3 loop: CASSPPPAGTGVGYTF. The CDR3 nucleotides are TGTGCCAGCTCACCCCCTCCCGCCGGGACAGGGGTTGGCTACACCTTC.

The rearrangement uses TRBV27 and TRBJ2-2; D perhaps matches TRBD1 (5 bases). Germline V gene sequence: CDR1 MNHEY, CDR2 SMNVEV (reference sequence). V lost 6 bases and J 0 bases, leaving 5 bases between the germline ends. The CDR3 extends over 13 amino acids. CDR3 protein: CASRTANTGELFF. The CDR3, as DNA: TGTGCCAGCAGGACAGCGAACACCGGGGAGCTGTTTTTT.

The chain carries TRBV6-5 and TRBJ2-5, with 12 bases matching TRBD2. The ends lost 6 bases at V and 3 bases at J; junction bases unmatched: 5. Germline lookup yields CDR1 MNHEY and CDR2 SVGAGI. The length of the CDR3 is 15 residues. CDR3 region: CASSTPSGGEETQYF. CDR3 sequence (DNA): TGTGCCAGCAGCACCCCTAGCGGGGGGGAAGAGACCCAGTACTTC.

The CDR3: CASSQVQGKMNTEAFF. CDR3 nucleotides: TGCGCCAGCAGCCAAGTTCAGGGGAAAATGAACACTGAAGCTTTCTTT. The chain links TRBV4-1 to TRBJ1-1; TRBD1 might be the D (6 bases). Per germline, CDR1 MGHRA and CDR2 YSYEKL. Trimming removed 1 base at V and 0 bases at J, with 12 bases between. The CDR3 loop spans 16 amino acids.

The V gene is TRBV3-1 (or the pseudogene TRBV3-2), the J gene TRBJ1-4; 7 positions match TRBD1. After removal of 0 bases from V and 5 bases from J, the junction contained 6 bases not matched to a gene. The V gene's germline CDR1 is LGHDT and CDR2 YNNKEL (reference sequence). The CDR3 is 16 residues long. DNA for the CDR3: TGTGCCAGCAGCCAAGATCCTGGGACAGCAAATGAAAAACTGTTTTTT. It yields the protein CASSQDPGTANEKLFF.

The chain links TRBV10-3 to TRBJ2-3, with TRBD1 as a possible D gene (6 bases). Germline V lookup: CDR1 ENHRY, CDR2 SYGVKD. This CDR3 comprises 16 residues. Trimming took 2 bases from V and 4 from J, leaving 16 bases between them. The CDR3 sequence is CAISEPSQGSPDTQYF. The DNA for the CDR3 is TGTGCCATCAGTGAGCCGAGCCAGGGGAGCCCAGATACGCAGTATTTT.

This chain connects TRBV11-2 to TRBJ2-5, with 14 positions matching TRBD2. The V gene's germline CDR1 is SGHAT and CDR2 FQNNGV. The CDR3 is made up of 16 amino acids. J lost 5 bases, V lost 4 bases, and 6 bases had no gene match. The chain's CDR3 is CASSSGRTSGGETQYF. CDR3 DNA sequence: TGTGCCAGCAGCTCCGGACGGACTAGCGGGGGGGAGACCCAGTACTTC.

The V gene is TRBV6-1, the J gene TRBJ1-5; D gene uncertain. The CDR3 loop spans 15 amino acids. Trimming took 0 bases from V and 5 from J, leaving 11 bases between them. The germline V gene has CDR1 MNHNS and CDR2 SASEGT. The CDR3 nucleotides read TGTGCCAGCAGTGAAGCTCTGGAGGGTCATCAGCCCCAGCATTTT. This encodes CASSEALEGHQPQHF.

The chain links TRBV5-1 to TRBJ2-7, with D perhaps matching TRBD1 (5 bases). The CDR3 contains 13 residues. CDR1 and CDR2 from the germline V gene are SGHRS and YFSETQ. The germline V and J ends were trimmed by 0 bases and 2 bases, with 6 bases remaining between them. CDR3: CASSLETAYEQYF. CDR3 DNA sequence: TGCGCCAGCAGCTTGGAGACAGCCTACGAGCAGTACTTC.

The rearrangement links TRBV6-5 to TRBJ1-2, with D possibly being TRBD1 (6 bases). The V and J ends lost 6 bases and 8 bases respectively, with 19 bases between them. CDR1 and CDR2 (germline): MNHEY, SVGAGI. There are 14 residues in the CDR3. CDR3 residues: CASSAPGRGNGYTF. The CDR3 bases are TGTGCCAGCAGCGCCCCTGGGAGGGGGAACGGCTACACCTTC.

V is TRBV5-1 and J is TRBJ2-3, with 10 bases lining up with TRBD2. The germline gives CDR1 SGHRS, CDR2 YFSETQ. This CDR3 is built from 17 residues. With 4 bases clipped from V and 0 bases from J, the junction kept 8 bases outside the gene matches. The CDR3 bases are TGCGCCAGCAGCAGCCCATCGGGACTAGCGAGCACAGATACGCAGTATTTT. Amino acids: CASSSPSGLASTDTQYF.